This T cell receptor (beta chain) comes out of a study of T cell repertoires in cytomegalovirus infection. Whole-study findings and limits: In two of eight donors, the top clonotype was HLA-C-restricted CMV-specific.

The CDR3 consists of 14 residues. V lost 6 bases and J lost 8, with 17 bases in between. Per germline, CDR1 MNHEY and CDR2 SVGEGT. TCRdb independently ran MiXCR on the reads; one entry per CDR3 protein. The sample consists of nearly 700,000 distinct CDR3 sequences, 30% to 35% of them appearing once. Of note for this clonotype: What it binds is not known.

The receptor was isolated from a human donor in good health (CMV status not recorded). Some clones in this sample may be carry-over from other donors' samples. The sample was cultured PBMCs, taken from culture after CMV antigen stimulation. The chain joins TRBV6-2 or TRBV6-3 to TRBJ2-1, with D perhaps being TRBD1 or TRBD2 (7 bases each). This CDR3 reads CASRGGGGYYEQFF. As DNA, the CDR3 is TGTGCCAGCAGGGGGGGAGGGGGCTATTATGAGCAGTTCTTC.